This T cell receptor (beta chain) was captured by sequencing in a study of cytomegalovirus exposure and HLA in healthy donors (dated by TCRdb to 2017 to 2019). For context, the study as a whole: According to an earlier analysis of 587 of the donors, some 180 million T cells yielded some 110 million unique TCR beta sequences and about 280 Gb of sequence data. About 280 gigabases of sequencing data and approximately 84 million unique TCR sequences were included in an early release covering 550 to 650 HLA-typed donors. Of the 350 to 450 genotyped donors, more than 75% were placed in the genetic ancestry cluster associated with self-reported Caucasian donors. The study was designed to test whether signatures of past pathogen exposure could be identified by cataloging public T cell receptors. The T cell repertoires of 666 subjects were profiled by immunosequencing and related to cytomegalovirus serostatus. A separate validation cohort of over 95 different subjects was used in addition to the 666-subject first cohort. To predict cytomegalovirus infection status, the study combined high-throughput TCR immunosequencing, statistical association of individual TCRs with disease status, and machine learning. In a later analysis, previously published TCR beta repertoires from several hundred donors were re-analyzed and high-resolution HLA genotyping was added so that TCR occurrence patterns could be studied. Rather than drawing on any new phenotypic data, the later analysis identified candidate immune exposures from TCR beta sequences and the way those sequences occurred across donors. An earlier analysis of some 600 of the donors applied high-throughput TCR beta sequencing to assess whether each TCR beta V gene segment acted as functional or pseudogenic. Donor age, sex, ethnicity and CMV serostatus were compiled together with the repertoire data. Genome-wide SNP genotypes for about 55% of the roughly 670 donors were used in a later genetic analysis, which treated that subset as a discovery cohort. All discovery cohort repertoires had been generated on a single sequencing platform. Class I and class II HLA loci were covered by the typing at four-digit resolution. Typing coverage differed by locus: A, B, C, DRB1 and DQB1 were typed in roughly 629-630 donors, DQA1 in about 550, DPA1 in some 600, and DPB1 in 450 to 480. A handful of DR-DQ haplotypes were handled as single units for association and clustering because linkage in the cohort was strong. Among roughly 400 genotyped donors of the cohort, an average of about 240,000 unique TCR beta nucleotide sequences were sequenced per donor, roughly 20% of them non-productive.

As for this clone: Its recognized antigen is unknown. Per-base qualities were not stored, and no clone one base away is much larger.

Library generation was performed with the immunoSEQ multiplex PCR assay. For the multiplex PCR, a mixture combining 60 forward primers for TCR Vbeta segments and 13 reverse primers for TCR Jbeta segments was used. The CDR3 region of rearranged TCR beta genes was amplified from genomic DNA with a multiplex PCR assay. The amplified TCR beta libraries were sequenced on the Illumina HiSeq System as 87-base-pair reads. The paper's processing steps were these. A later analysis counted approximately 76 million unique TCR beta chains across the 670 or so repertoires, and some 11 million of these chains were shared by at least two donors. Raw reads were error-corrected and collapsed into unique sequences with a nearest-neighbor algorithm that merged closely related sequences to remove PCR and sequencing errors. Alignment of CDR3 sequences to IMGT reference sequences was used to assign V, D and J gene segments. For a sequence to be retained, a match of at least six nucleotides was required to both a V gene segment and a J gene segment. A rearrangement was called productive if the CDR3 had no stop codons and remained in frame with V and J, and every other rearrangement was called non-productive. Following IMGT convention, CDR3 was defined as the stretch from the second conserved V-encoded cysteine up to the conserved J-encoded phenylalanine. The earlier analysis of about 590 of the donors excluded sequences that lacked an unambiguous match to a single V gene segment. An earlier analysis of over 450 of the donors classified V segments as functional when productive rearrangements were above 56.7% and as segregating when the standard deviation between donors was above 5%. A statistical classification framework was built to diagnose cytomegalovirus status from the catalog of TCR beta chain sequences. In a later analysis, TCR nucleotide sequences were compared against IMGT/GENE-DB human TR gene sequences so that V and J genes could be assigned. The TCRdist pipeline was used in a later analysis to assign CDR3 sequences and most-parsimonious VDJ recombination scenarios. In a later analysis, each TCR beta chain was defined by its CDR3 amino acid sequence together with its V-gene family, and reads lacking a unique V-gene family were excluded. As a way to deal with suspected cross-contamination and a sequencing artifact, a later analysis dropped approximately 570 nucleotide sequences that were highly shared and had low generation probability. In a later analysis, a clonal expansion index for each public chain was calculated from normalized within-repertoire ranks of inferred template counts. In a later analysis, generation probabilities were computed with a VDJ recombination model fitted to out-of-frame rearrangements, and the resulting probabilities were checked against IGoR. In a later analysis, TCR-TCR, TCR-HLA and TCR-CMV co-occurrence was scored with hypergeometric tests, and a repertoire-size bias correction was applied to TCR pairs. In a later analysis, false discovery rates were estimated by permuting HLA or CMV assignments 20 times. A later analysis grouped co-occurring TCRs with DBSCAN, adding TCRdist sequence similarity when clustering within HLA-allele-positive subsets. Co-occurrence clustering excluded repertoires with fewer than 30,000 or more than 120,000 public chains, plus five with anomalous nucleotide sharing. TCRdb stores this immuneACCESS table with in-frame sequences only. Part of the clones is absent; in the studies checked, under half of the shortfall reflects unresolved V genes, and no reason is known for the rest. That table supplies the V and J calls and clone size; D and trimming were determined from the DNA. In all, the sample holds fewer than 200,000 clones, and about 80% of those were seen once. The ten largest clones take up more than 0.4% of the sample.

Deletion took 4 bases off V and 1 base off J, with a span of 7 bases between the germline ends. Including cysteine and phenylalanine, the CDR3 has 14 amino acids. CDR3 DNA only is kept here, 42 bases in frame from base 1. CDR1 and CDR2, looked up from the germline V gene, are SNHLY and FYNNEI. Broad study findings and their caveats: A further reported finding was that TCR beta sequences accurately predicted the HLA-A and HLA-B alleles for most subjects in the first cohort. In a later analysis, most CMV-associated TCR beta chains were found to appear HLA-restricted, with HLA associations seemingly driven largely by CMV exposure. Strong co-occurrence of HLA alleles, especially DR and DQ, made assigning TCR associations to individual alleles difficult. The classifier was reported to diagnose cytomegalovirus status with high specificity and sensitivity in both the original and validation cohorts. Some IMGT-functional V segments, including TRBV6-2 and TRBV6-3, could not be distinguished by the 87-base-pair reads and were therefore excluded. HLA typing was unavailable for some donors at each locus, so association tests used only the typed subset. Most TCR sequences were observed very rarely across donors, whereas some public TCRs were present in many individuals. In a later genetic analysis, a missense DCLRE1C variant was associated with V-gene and J-gene trimming of TCR beta chains, and the association was replicated in an independent cohort. Around 16 rarely observed V segments, including chromosome 9 orphons, were excluded from the earlier analysis of several hundred of the donors because counts were too low. In a later analysis, HLA-associated TCR beta chains were found to be more clonally expanded and to have lower generation probabilities than equally common non-associated chains. Several of the top co-occurrence clusters appeared to be linked to parvovirus B19, influenza, CMV and Epstein-Barr virus, according to a later analysis. Immune exposure information for the cohort was limited to CMV serostatus. Compared with the approximately 710-donor mean, donors in an Asian-associated ancestry cluster had fewer N-insertions in productive TCRs, according to a later genetic analysis. Sequencing depth was assumed to be roughly uniform across donors in the presence/absence analyses, though that assumption may not hold. The cohort was sequenced for TCR beta chains only, and without alpha or paired-chain data the features that could be detected were limited. A later analysis associated about 17,000 TCR beta sequences with specific HLA alleles at a false discovery rate of 0.05. The authors suggested that the approach could potentially be generalized to other disease states and immunological phenotypes. In an earlier analysis of fewer than 700 of the donors, most TCR beta V segments appeared in productive rearrangements about 87% or about 30% of the time, broadly matching IMGT annotations. Correlated functional status among segregating V segments might reflect linkage disequilibrium, but an unknown experimental factor could not be ruled out. A cluster of highly shared sequence variants was judged likely to be a technical artifact of the sequencing pipeline. In the study, approximately 150 TCR beta chains were listed as associated with cytomegalovirus. A few of the identified cytomegalovirus-associated TCR beta chains were confirmed in vitro to be specific for cytomegalovirus antigens. According to a later analysis, TCR association rates differed among HLA loci, with DRB1 alleles showing the most associated TCRs and HLA-C alleles showing the fewest.

The cohort consisted of 670 or so healthy bone marrow donors. Cohort members were all nominally healthy when sampled, although unrecorded immune exposures were likely present. The donor was CMV seronegative and belonged to the group of 380 or so seronegative cohort members. A peripheral blood sample was collected from each donor, and TCR beta sequencing was performed on peripheral blood mononuclear cells. The Qiagen DNeasy Blood Extraction Kit was used to extract genomic DNA from the blood cell samples. Sequencing was performed on PBMCs. This clonotype was sampled from a woman aged 50 to 65 in good health and CMV-seronegative. The chain joins TRBV2 to TRBJ2-2; TRBD1 is a weak D gene call, 5 bases matching. The CDR3 corresponds to CASSGQGNTGELFF. The nucleotide sequence is TGTGCCAGCAGTGGGCAGGGGAACACCGGGGAGCTGTTTTTT.